This T cell receptor beta chain was found in a study of post-analysis software for immune sequencing data (dated by TCRdb to the mid-2010s). Study-level background: The recorded disease courses included relapsing-remitting, secondary progressive and progressive-relapsing multiple sclerosis, and some patients had no subtype annotation. A subset of samples was prepared in parallel using single-end sample barcoding, then pooled and co-amplified after Illumina adapter ligation. The patient repertoires were compared against approximately twelve previously published healthy control repertoires obtained from donors aged 6 to 25 years. The study at large found these results: Normalized Chao1 diversity was significantly lower in multiple sclerosis patients than controls, suggesting substantial peripheral T-cell clonal expansion. Four to six TRBV segments, including TRBV5-6, TRBV5-1 and TRBV20-1, were significantly more frequent in patients than controls. Strong co-clustering of samples prepared in the same batch was shown by direct clustering with F measure, prompting a batch-effect correction. The multiple sclerosis patient group was slightly younger than the control group.

TCR beta repertoires were profiled from peripheral blood of more than ten young patients with multiple sclerosis to demonstrate the VDJtools post-analysis software. The patients with multiple sclerosis were children and adolescents between about 6 and 15 years of age. The library was produced with PCR. For sequencing, an Illumina HiSeq 2500 was employed. To reduce PCR and sequencing biases, unique molecular identifiers were built into the TCR beta cDNA libraries. Roughly 0.5 million cDNA molecules were obtained per 1 to 10 million input T cells, so each molecule approximated one T cell. The patient libraries were prepared and sequenced with the same protocol used for the earlier healthy control dataset. Within a given batch, samples were prepared together, multiplexed and sequenced on the same HiSeq lane. As for the authors' bioinformatics: MIGEC was used to process the raw barcoded reads, and molecular identifier groups with only a single read were discarded before consensus assembly and CDR3 extraction. VDJtools was used for post-analysis of the clonotype tables, with diversity normalized by down-sampling every dataset to the smallest sample size. Repertoire overlap clustering matched CDR3 amino acid but not nucleotide sequences to correct batch-related cross-sample contamination. TCRdb reprocessed the public reads (quality trimming at Q25 with fastp, clone calling with MiXCR) and kept in-frame beta chains. Duplicate CDR3 protein sequences are folded into a single record with the most common DNA and genes. These V and J calls originate from TCRdb's pipeline instead of the authors' own analysis. The sample yields about 820,000 distinct CDR3 sequences; roughly 50% were counted once. Of the sample, around 4.5% is held by the ten largest clones.

This clonotype appeared a single time. Its antigen target is currently unknown. No per-base quality is available; no much larger clone lies one base away. Its CDR3 holds 12 amino acids, cysteine through phenylalanine. The kept DNA is CDR3 alone, 36 bases in frame from the first base. Trimming removed 0 bases from V and 10 bases from J, leaving 8 bases between the germline ends. CDR1 and CDR2 were assigned from the germline V gene as SGHRS and YFSETQ. This clonotype originated in a girl between 5 and 17 years old with multiple sclerosis. The specimen sequenced was blood. The chain is encoded by TRBV5-1 joined to TRBJ2-1; the D gene cannot be resolved reliably. This receptor has the CDR3 CASSLGPAEQFF. The DNA sequence reads TGCGCCAGCAGCTTGGGACCCGCGGAGCAGTTCTTC.